Listed here are 31 T cell receptor beta chains from one sample, sequenced in a study of blood T cell repertoires in COVID-19. Data came from immunoSEQ multiplex PCR; TCRdb stores just in-frame clones and leaves some out. The sample has some 450,000 clones; roughly 90% are singletons. What was sequenced was peripheral blood. These receptors were obtained from a man younger than 30 with COVID-19, enrolled during active disease.

This clone was counted a few times. The V and J genes are TRBV5-4 and TRBJ1-1; the match to TRBD1 covers 7 bases. Germline values: CDR1 SGHNT, CDR2 YYREEE (reference sequence). The CDR3 consists of 15 residues. V was clipped by 2 bases and J by 6 bases; unmatched bases: 10. For the CDR3, the DNA is TGTGCCAGCAGCTTTCCCGGGACAGCCGTTCCTGAAGCTTTCTTT. It yields the protein CASSFPGTAVPEAFF. The full variable domain, with the rest looked up from reference TRBV5-4 and TRBJ1-1, is ETGVTQSPTHLIKTRGQQVTLRCSSQSGHNTVSWYQQALGQGPQFIFQYYREEENGRGNFPPRFSGLQFPNYSSELNVNALELDDSALYLCASSFPGTAVPEAFFGQGTRLTVV.

This chain joins TRBV5-1 and TRBJ2-5; D is possibly TRBD2 (5 bases). Between the trimmed V and J ends, which lost 0 bases and 2 bases, there was a span of 5 bases. Germline CDR1 SGHRS, CDR2 YFSETQ. This CDR3 is built from 13 residues. This CDR3 is CASSLGGQETQYF. The CDR3 DNA reads TGCGCCAGCAGCTTGGGAGGGCAAGAGACCCAGTACTTC.

The rearrangement uses TRBV24-1 and TRBJ2-7, with 12 bases identical to TRBD2. This CDR3 region has 17 residues. J was trimmed by 6 bases and V by 4 bases; bases with no gene match: 12. CDR1 KGHDR and CDR2 SFDVKD come from the germline V gene. CDR3 residues: CATSENGLAGKQAEQYF. CDR3 DNA sequence: TGTGCCACCAGTGAGAACGGACTAGCGGGAAAACAGGCCGAGCAGTACTTC.

In DNA, the CDR3 is TGTGCCAGCAGTGAGGGCAGGGCCTACGAGCAGTACTTC. Protein: CASSEGRAYEQYF. The J gene is TRBJ2-7, the V gene TRBV6-1; possibly TRBD1 for D (5 bases). The germline V gene encodes CDR1 MNHNS and CDR2 SASEGT. CDR3 length: 13 amino acids. V dropped 3 bases and J dropped 2 bases, with 8 bases sitting between them.

This clone has just a few counts. V gene TRBV5-1 combines with J gene TRBJ2-2; D is unresolved. CDR1 is SGHRS, CDR2 YFSETQ, per germline. V lost 5 bases and J 3 bases, leaving 8 bases between the germline ends. The CDR3 loop spans 13 amino acids. The CDR3 DNA sequence: TGCGCCAGCAGTTCGTCGGACACCGGGGAGCTGTTTTTT. The encoded protein is CASSSSDTGELFF.

The chain links TRBV24-1 to TRBJ2-1, with TRBD2 identical over 10 bases. V dropped 0 bases and J dropped 4; count of bases not matched to a gene: 8. The CDR3 loop spans 18 amino acids. Germline V gives CDR1 KGHDR, CDR2 SFDVKD. CDR3: CATSDLGVGSGGYNEQFF. As DNA, the CDR3 is TGTGCCACCAGTGATTTGGGGGTGGGTAGCGGGGGGTACAATGAGCAGTTCTTC.

The V call is TRBV7-6, the J call TRBJ2-1; 11 nucleotides agree with TRBD2. The CDR3 runs to 18 residues. The junction had 12 bases not matched to a gene; V was cut back by 3 bases and J by 5 bases. Germline values: CDR1 SGHVS, CDR2 FNYEAQ. The CDR3 is CASSFLLAGERGDNEQFF. In nucleotides, the CDR3 is TGTGCCAGCAGCTTTTTACTAGCGGGAGAAAGAGGGGACAATGAGCAGTTCTTC.

The V call is TRBV14, the J call TRBJ2-2; 10 positions agree with TRBD2. Germline V lookup: CDR1 SGHDN, CDR2 FVKESK. The CDR3 totals 16 residues. V lost 3 bases to trimming and J lost 6 bases; unmatched junction nucleotides: 7. As DNA, the CDR3 is TGTGCCAGCAGCCATGGACTAGCGGTCTTCCCCGGGGAGCTGTTTTTT. Amino acids: CASSHGLAVFPGELFF.

This chain joins TRBV12-3 or TRBV12-4 and TRBJ1-6; D uncertain. CDR3 length: 13 amino acids. V was pared by 7 bases and J by 0 bases, with 4 bases between. The CDR3: CASTSSYNSPLHF. DNA for the CDR3: TGTGCCAGCACGAGCTCCTATAATTCACCCCTCCACTTT.

This chain joins TRBV6-5 and TRBJ2-2; a possible D gene is TRBD2 (6 bases). Trimming left V 8 bases short and J 2 bases short, with 12 bases between. Germline CDR1 and CDR2: MNHEY and SVGAGI. The CDR3 covers 14 residues. The CDR3 sequence is CASQRDLNTGELFF. CDR3 DNA: TGTGCCAGCCAGAGGGACTTAAACACCGGGGAGCTGTTTTTT.

The chain has TRBV13 and TRBJ2-3; D might be TRBD2 (6 bases). Germline V gene data show CDR1 as PRHDT and CDR2 as FYEKMQ (reference sequence). Trimming removed 5 bases from V and 4 bases from J, with 13 bases in between. The CDR3 is 14 residues long. CDR3 DNA sequence: TGTGCCAGCAGCCCACTACTAGCTGCAGATACGCAGTATTTT. As protein: CASSPLLAADTQYF.

The V and J genes are TRBV7-1 and TRBJ1-1, with 9 bases matching TRBD1. TRBV7-1 is an ORF, with its function uncertain. CDR3 length equals 24 residues. After removal of 3 bases from V and 0 bases from J, the junction contained 29 bases not matched to a gene. This chain's CDR3 is CASSSQAGTGQTRPKLHMNTEAFF. The CDR3 coding sequence is TGTGCCAGCAGCTCCCAGGCCGGGACAGGGCAAACTCGACCCAAGCTTCATATGAACACTGAAGCTTTCTTT.

This sequence joins TRBV14 and TRBJ2-5, with D hard to call. V was clipped by 0 bases and J by 3 bases, with 14 bases between them. Germline CDR1 reads SGHDN; CDR2 reads FVKESK. This CDR3 has 16 residues. CDR3 in amino acids: CASSQDNVWAKETQYF. CDR3 sequence (DNA): TGTGCCAGCAGCCAAGATAACGTGTGGGCAAAAGAGACCCAGTACTTC.

V usage is TRBV19 and J usage is TRBJ2-4; 11 nucleotides match TRBD2. With 6 bases clipped from V and 7 bases from J, the junction kept 5 bases outside the gene matches. Germline CDR1 reads LNHDA; CDR2 reads SQIVND (reference sequence). CDR3 length equals 14 residues. The CDR3 sequence is CASRSRTSGNIQYF. CDR3 bases: TGTGCCAGTAGATCCCGGACTAGCGGGAACATTCAGTACTTC.

In regard to this clone: Other nucleotide sequences from this sample produce the same CDR3. J is TRBJ1-1 and V is TRBV5-1, with D uncertain. Trimming shortened V by 0 bases and J by 1 base, and 7 bases separated the two germline ends. CDR1 is SGHRS, CDR2 YFSETQ, per germline. The CDR3 loop spans 14 amino acids. CDR3 DNA: TGCGCCAGCAGCTTGGCTGCGGGGAACACTGAAGCTTTCTTT. This encodes CASSLAAGNTEAFF.

This chain links TRBV5-1 with TRBJ2-2, with 11 bases aligning to TRBD1. V shed 4 bases and J 7 bases; nucleotides not matched to a gene: 6. Germline V gene data show CDR1 as SGHRS and CDR2 as YFSETQ. The CDR3 sequence is 15 residues long. Here the CDR3 reads CASSLGQGAGGELFF. In DNA, the CDR3 is TGCGCCAGCAGCCTTGGACAGGGGGCAGGCGGGGAGCTGTTTTTT.

On this clone: In the same sample, other DNA sequences code for this CDR3. This chain links TRBV24-1 with TRBJ2-4, with TRBD2 as a possible D gene (5 bases). V gave up 2 bases and J gave up 0 bases, with 7 bases separating them. The CDR3 has 15 residues. CDR1 and CDR2 (germline): KGHDR, SFDVKD. CDR3 protein: CATSDSGLAKNIQYF. As DNA, the CDR3 is TGTGCCACCAGTGATTCAGGACTAGCCAAAAACATTCAGTACTTC.

This chain's CDR3 is CASIRENTGELFF. The CDR3 region has the DNA TGTGCCAGCATCAGGGAGAACACCGGGGAGCTGTTTTTT. This chain joins TRBV6-5 and TRBJ2-2; D is possibly TRBD1 (5 bases). This CDR3 comprises 13 residues. Trimming cost V 7 bases and J 1 base, with 7 bases left between them. Germline values: CDR1 MNHEY, CDR2 SVGAGI.

The chain employs TRBV1 and TRBJ2-3; the DNA was not used to check the table's D call, TRBD1. TRBV1 represents a pseudogene. The CDR3 length is 17 residues. In DNA form, the CDR3 reads TGCACCAGCAGTCGACGAAAGGACAGCCCGTCCGCCAATACGCAGTATTTT. Translated, it gives CTSSRRKDSPSANTQYF.

The gene calls are TRBV3-1 (or the pseudogene TRBV3-2) and TRBJ2-2; D possibly corresponds to TRBD1 (5 bases). The CDR3 loop spans 14 amino acids. Germline V gives CDR1 LGHDT, CDR2 YNNKEL (reference sequence). Trimming shortened V by 10 bases and J by 0 bases, and 12 bases separated the two germline ends. CDR3 region: CATKGQSNTGELFF. As DNA, the CDR3 is TGTGCCACCAAGGGGCAGTCGAACACCGGGGAGCTGTTTTTT.

This clone has only a few counts. The V gene is TRBV7-6, the J gene TRBJ2-3; tentative D call: TRBD2 (6 bases). CDR1 is SGHVS and CDR2 is FNYEAQ in the germline V gene. The length of the CDR3 is 14 residues. Trimming took off 3 bases at V and 6 bases at J, with 13 bases between the two ends. The CDR3 DNA reads as TGTGCCAGCAGCTTTACGACTAGTTTCGATACGCAGTATTTT. The encoded protein is CASSFTTSFDTQYF.

This clone has only one observation. This sample includes further DNA sequences coding for the same CDR3. V usage is TRBV5-1 and J usage is TRBJ1-3, with D tentatively TRBD1 (5 bases). The V gene's germline CDR1 is SGHRS and CDR2 YFSETQ. The CDR3 contains 15 residues. V dropped 0 bases and J dropped 1 base, with 8 bases sitting between them. In nucleotides, the CDR3 is TGCGCCAGCAGCTTGGGCGGGGGATCTGGAAACACCATATATTTT. It yields the protein CASSLGGGSGNTIYF.

The rearrangement uses TRBV7-9 and TRBJ1-6; D call uncertain. V dropped 5 bases and J dropped 7 bases, with 12 bases sitting between them. The V gene's germline CDR1 is SEHNR and CDR2 FQNEAQ (reference sequence). The CDR3 spans 14 residues. The CDR3 bases are TGTGCCAGCAGCACGTCGTGGGCCAATTCACCCCTCCACTTT. The encoded protein is CASSTSWANSPLHF.

This chain connects TRBV19 to TRBJ1-2; D is unclear. V was shortened by 10 bases and J by 6 bases, with 12 bases between the two germline ends. The CDR3 has 11 residues. CDR1 is LNHDA and CDR2 is SQIVND in the germline V gene (reference sequence). CDR3 in amino acids: CATMWLNGYTF. For the CDR3, the DNA is TGTGCCACGATGTGGCTGAATGGCTACACCTTC.

Of note for this clone: Distinct nucleotide sequences in the sample also encode this CDR3. The chain is built from TRBV6-5 and TRBJ2-7; D not certain. The germline gives CDR1 MNHEY, CDR2 SVGAGI. The CDR3 has 14 residues. The ends were cut back, 0 bases at V and 0 bases at J, with 6 bases in the middle. This CDR3 reads CASSYSYSSYEQYF. In nucleotides, the CDR3 is TGTGCCAGCAGTTACTCGTACAGCTCCTACGAGCAGTACTTC.

This clone was seen only once. The chain uses TRBV19 and TRBJ2-7; D perhaps matches TRBD2 (6 bases). There are 14 residues in the CDR3. The V end was cut by 5 bases, the J end by 0 bases, with 11 bases between. The germline gives CDR1 LNHDA, CDR2 SQIVND (reference sequence). CDR3 in DNA: TGTGCCAGTAGTCCGCCTAGCGACTCCTACGAGCAGTACTTC. Protein sequence: CASSPPSDSYEQYF.

This chain uses TRBV28 with TRBJ2-3; 9 bases align to TRBD2. J was trimmed by 2 bases and V by 2 bases; bases with no gene match: 2. CDR1 and CDR2 from the germline V gene are MDHEN and SYDVKM. This CDR3 region has 15 residues. CDR3 protein: CASSLLAGYTDTQYF. The CDR3, as DNA: TGTGCCAGCAGTTTACTAGCGGGATACACAGATACGCAGTATTTT.

V gene TRBV11-3 combines with J gene TRBJ1-2; 10 bases are shared with TRBD1. V lost 5 bases and J lost 6; bases outside the gene matches: 12. Germline V gene data show CDR1 as SGHNT and CDR2 as YENEEA. The CDR3 is 16 amino acids. CDR3 sequence reads: CASSRQGALISDGYTF. The CDR3 DNA reads as TGTGCCAGCAGCCGACAGGGGGCGCTGATCTCTGATGGCTACACCTTC. Full variable domain (outside the CDR3, taken from reference TRBV11-3 and TRBJ1-2): EAGVVQSPRYKIIEKKQPVAFWCNPISGHNTLYWYLQNLGQGPELLIRYENEEAVDDSQLPKDRFSAERLKGVDSTLKIQPAELGDSAVYLCASSRQGALISDGYTFGSGTRLTVV.

The chain recombines TRBV18 with TRBJ2-5; 8 positions match TRBD1. CDR3 length: 13 amino acids. The junction had 3 bases not matched to a gene; V was cut back by 6 bases and J by 3 bases. CDR1 KGHSH and CDR2 LQKENI come from the germline V gene. The CDR3: CASSEGQEETQYF. The CDR3 DNA follows: TGTGCCAGCTCCGAGGGACAGGAAGAGACCCAGTACTTC. Complete variable domain (other parts from reference TRBV18 and TRBJ2-5): NAGVMQNPRHLVRRRGQEARLRCSPMKGHSHVYWYRQLPEEGLKFMVYLQKENIIDESGMPKERFSAEFPKEGPSILRIQQVVRGDSAAYFCASSEGQEETQYFGPGTRLLVL.

The genes are TRBV7-8 and TRBJ2-5; maybe TRBD1 (5 bases). Per germline, CDR1 SGHVS and CDR2 FQNEAQ. V was trimmed by 5 bases and J by 2 bases, leaving 18 bases between them. The CDR3 runs to 16 residues. DNA for the CDR3: TGTGCCAGCAGCGAGGTTCAAGAGGACAAACAAGAGACCCAGTACTTC. Protein product: CASSEVQEDKQETQYF.

The CDR3 DNA is TGTGCCACCAGTGACCCCCCCAAGGGGACTAGTAGCGGACCGTACAATGAGCAGTTCTTC. Translating gives CATSDPPKGTSSGPYNEQFF. The V and J genes are TRBV24-1 and TRBJ2-1, with 8 bases that match TRBD2. V trimming: 4 bases; J trimming: 4 bases; junction bases outside the gene matches: 20. The length of the CDR3 is 20 residues. Looked up from germline, CDR1 is KGHDR and CDR2 is SFDVKD.